The 5 T cell receptor beta chains below all came from one sample that was sequenced in a study of T-cell memory formation after mild COVID-19. TCRdb redid the calling of the 5' RACE reads with MiXCR, one entry per CDR3 protein. This table has a few hundred thousand distinct CDR3 sequences, under 20% appearing once. Sequenced sample: PBMCs or a T cell subset sorted from them (not recorded which). These receptors came from a man between 18 and 29 years old who had mild COVID-19 (a few samples of this study predate the infection). Cell type and time point are not known.

The V and J genes are TRBV20-1 and TRBJ2-3; 12 bases are shared with TRBD1. This CDR3 has 16 residues. Germline lookup yields CDR1 DFQATT and CDR2 SNEGSKA (reference sequence). With V trimmed by 6 bases and J by 4 bases, 11 bases remained unmatched. CDR3 bases: TGCAGTGCCCCCGCGGTGGGACAGGGGGCCGCAGATACGCAGTATTTT. Translating it yields CSAPAVGQGAADTQYF.

This clonotype was observed at least ten times. This chain uses TRBV11-2 with TRBJ2-7; D is perhaps TRBD2 (5 bases). The germline V gene has CDR1 SGHAT and CDR2 FQNNGV. This CDR3 region has 13 residues. V shed 4 bases and J shed 7 bases, with 14 bases lying between them. CDR3 sequence (DNA): TGTGCCAGCAGCTCGTCCGGGGTGGGAGAGCAGTACGTC. Its protein product is CASSSSGVGEQYV.

This rearrangement joins TRBV4-1 to TRBJ1-5; D uncertain. The CDR3 totals 16 residues. Germline V gene data show CDR1 as MGHRA and CDR2 as YSYEKL. Between the trimmed V and J ends, which lost 0 bases and 8 bases, there was a span of 17 bases. This CDR3 is CASSQDARLVEKPQHF. CDR3 sequence (DNA): TGCGCCAGCAGCCAAGATGCCAGGTTAGTGGAAAAGCCCCAGCATTTT.

The V and J genes are TRBV27 and TRBJ1-1; D ambiguous. The CDR3 runs 13 residues. Germline assignment: CDR1 MNHEY and CDR2 SMNVEV (reference sequence). Trimming took off 1 base at V and 3 bases at J, with 6 bases between the two ends. The CDR3 loop is CASSLFSHTEAFF. DNA for the CDR3: TGTGCCAGCAGTTTATTCAGCCACACTGAAGCTTTCTTT.

Regarding this clonotype: An end of the junction differs from the germline gene, which may be a read error. The rearrangement links TRBV29-1 to TRBJ1-5; a possible D gene is TRBD1 (5 bases). Germline V gene sequence: CDR1 SQVTM, CDR2 ANQGSEA. There are 13 residues in the CDR3. The CDR3 loop is CSVKGDSNQTQHF. In DNA, the CDR3 is TGCAGCGTTAAAGGGGATAGCAATCAGACCCAGCATTTT.